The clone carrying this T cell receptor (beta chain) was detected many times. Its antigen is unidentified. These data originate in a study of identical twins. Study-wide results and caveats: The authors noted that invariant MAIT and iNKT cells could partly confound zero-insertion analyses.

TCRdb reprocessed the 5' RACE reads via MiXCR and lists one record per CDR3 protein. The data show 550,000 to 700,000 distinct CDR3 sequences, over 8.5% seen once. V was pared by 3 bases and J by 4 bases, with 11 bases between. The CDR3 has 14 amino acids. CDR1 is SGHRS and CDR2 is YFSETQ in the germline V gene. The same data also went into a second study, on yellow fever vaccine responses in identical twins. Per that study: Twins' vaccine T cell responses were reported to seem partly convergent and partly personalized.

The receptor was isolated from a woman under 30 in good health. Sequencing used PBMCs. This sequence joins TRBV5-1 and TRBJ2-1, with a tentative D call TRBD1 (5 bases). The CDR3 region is CASSSRQNYNEQFF. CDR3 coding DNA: TGCGCCAGCAGCTCCCGACAGAATTACAATGAGCAGTTCTTC.